This entry concerns a single TCR beta chain. Its antigen is not identified. The data derive from a study of beta chain features in type 1 diabetes. Regarding the study as a whole: More deletions and fewer insertions at VDJ junctions were seen in type 1 diabetes patients. High-TCR-expressing cells could be over-represented by cDNA sequencing. Within each of all four CD4+ subsets, Type 1 diabetes patients had TCRB CDR3s that were moderately but significantly shorter.

Expressed TCRB transcripts were sequenced because the entire RNA isolate underwent reverse transcription. Produced via immunoSEQ multiplex PCR; TCRdb's table is partial and in-frame only. Of roughly 350,000 clones listed, 11% are singletons. Between the trimmed V and J ends, which lost 5 bases and 3 bases, there was a span of 11 bases. This CDR3 has 13 residues. CDR1 is SEHNR, CDR2 FQNEAQ, per germline (reference sequence). The J gene is TRBJ2-7, the V gene TRBV7-9; D is perhaps TRBD2 (5 bases). The TCR comes from a woman aged 25 to 39 in good health. Sequencing was done on a sample of naive CD4+ T cells from blood. The CDR3 DNA is TGTGCCAGCAGCCCCCGGACTGTCTACGAGCAGTACTTC. Protein sequence: CASSPRTVYEQYF.